One sample yielded the 17 T cell receptor beta chains listed below, sequenced in a study of post-analysis software for immune sequencing data. cDNA libraries of TCR beta carried unique molecular identifiers. TCRdb fed the PCR reads into MiXCR, producing one record per CDR3 protein. The sample includes about 400,000 distinct CDR3 sequences, roughly 38% of them seen just once. Notes on the study in general: In patients, TRBV5-6, TRBV5-1 and TRBV20-1 belonged to four or five TRBV segments found more frequently than in controls.

For these TCRs, the target antigens are not known. The sequenced sample consisted of blood. These receptors were obtained from a girl between 5 and 17 years old with multiple sclerosis.

The rearrangement joins TRBV10-3 to TRBJ2-3, with 8 bases that match TRBD2. Trimming removed 11 bases from V and 1 base from J; junction bases left unmatched: 8. The germline CDR1 and CDR2 sequences are ENHRY and SYGVKD. This CDR3 is built from 14 residues. In DNA, the CDR3 is TGTGCCCCCACGCGGGGGGTCGGCACAGATACGCAGTATTTT. Residues: CAPTRGVGTDTQYF.

The chain employs TRBV6-5 and TRBJ1-2, with 7 bases aligning to TRBD1. This CDR3 spans 13 amino acids. The ends lost 5 bases at V and 6 bases at J; junction bases unmatched: 6. The germline V gene encodes CDR1 MNHEY and CDR2 SVGAGI. CDR3 in amino acids: CASSPRGLNGYTF. The CDR3 DNA is TGTGCCAGCAGTCCTAGGGGGCTCAATGGCTACACCTTC.

Points on this clonotype: A much larger clone lies a single base off, so this may be a read error. CDR3 sequence reads: CASSSPDRPPYEQYV. The CDR3 DNA reads TGTGCCAGCAGTTCCCCTGACAGGCCACCCTACGAGCAGTACGTC. The rearrangement uses TRBV28 and TRBJ2-7, with D perhaps matching TRBD1 (6 bases). The germline V and J ends were trimmed by 4 bases and 2 bases, with 15 bases remaining between them. CDR1 is MDHEN, CDR2 SYDVKM, per germline. The CDR3 contains 15 residues.

The V and J genes are TRBV12-3 or TRBV12-4 and TRBJ1-5, with 7 positions matching TRBD1. There are 14 residues in the CDR3. With V trimmed by 2 bases and J by 5 bases, 3 bases remained unmatched. DNA of the CDR3: TGTGCCAGCAGTTTACAGGGGGGCGATCAGCCCCAGCATTTT. It codes for CASSLQGGDQPQHF.

The chain carries TRBV4-2 and TRBJ2-7, with D tentatively TRBD1 (6 bases). This CDR3 has 13 residues. Germline CDR1 and CDR2: LGHNA and YNFKEQ. Trimming pared 3 bases from V and 5 bases from J, leaving 11 bases between. Here the CDR3 reads CASSQYTGNEQYF. The CDR3 DNA follows: TGTGCCAGCAGCCAGTATACAGGGAACGAGCAGTACTTC.

This clonotype was observed a handful of times. The chain recombines TRBV4-1 with TRBJ2-7, with D uncertain. Germline V lookup: CDR1 MGHRA, CDR2 YSYEKL. Trimming removed 6 bases from V and 5 bases from J, with 20 bases in between. There are 15 residues in the CDR3. Here the CDR3 reads CASRNEIGMGNEQYF. The CDR3 DNA sequence: TGCGCCAGCAGAAATGAGATAGGCATGGGAAACGAGCAGTACTTC.

The rearrangement links TRBV12-3 or TRBV12-4 to TRBJ2-3, with 7 bases identical to TRBD1. Trimming cost V 7 bases and J 2 bases; bases outside gene matches: 6. The CDR3 runs 14 residues. The CDR3 reads CASTPGQNTDTQYF. As DNA, the CDR3 is TGTGCCAGCACCCCGGGACAGAACACAGATACGCAGTATTTT.

This clonotype occurred many times. The chain uses TRBV7-2 and TRBJ2-3; tentative D call: TRBD1 (5 bases). This CDR3 spans 12 amino acids. From germline, CDR1 is SGHTA and CDR2 FQGNSA. Trimming took 5 bases from V and 9 from J, leaving 12 bases between them. Here the CDR3 reads CASSLSDRTQYF. CDR3 sequence (DNA): TGTGCCAGCAGCCTGTCAGACAGAACGCAGTATTTT.

This clonotype was found a few times. The chain carries TRBV12-3 or TRBV12-4 and TRBJ1-5; 7 nucleotides agree with TRBD1. Unmatched junction bases numbered 11, after V lost 5 bases and J lost 7 bases. The CDR3 has 15 amino acids. CDR3 sequence reads: CASSTTGRGGQPQHF. CDR3 nucleotide sequence: TGTGCCAGCAGTACGACAGGGAGGGGTGGCCAGCCCCAGCATTTT.

The chain joins TRBV6-5 to TRBJ2-1, with 8 bases identical to TRBD2. The CDR3 is 16 amino acids. Trimming at V came to 6 bases and at J to 4 bases, leaving 11 bases not matched to a gene. In germline, CDR1 is MNHEY, CDR2 SVGAGI. CDR3 region: CASSYHSLAEYNEQFF. The CDR3 bases are TGTGCCAGCAGCTACCATTCACTAGCGGAATACAATGAGCAGTTCTTC.

The V and J genes are TRBV14 and TRBJ1-1; a possible D gene is TRBD1 (5 bases). In germline, CDR1 is SGHDN, CDR2 FVKESK. The CDR3 runs 16 residues. Trimming removed 2 bases from V and 2 bases from J, with 15 bases in between. DNA of the CDR3: TGTGCCAGCAGCCAACCCCGGGGGTTGGGCAACACTGAAGCTTTCTTT. It codes for CASSQPRGLGNTEAFF.

The table lists this clonotype with a few counts. This chain links TRBV5-1 with TRBJ2-1; TRBD1 or TRBD2 may be the D gene (5 bases each). The CDR3 totals 16 residues. The germline gives CDR1 SGHRS, CDR2 YFSETQ. V lost 4 bases and J lost 3, with 17 bases in between. CDR3 loop: CASSLALTDYYNEQFF. The CDR3, as DNA: TGCGCCAGCAGCCTGGCCTTGACAGACTACTACAATGAGCAGTTCTTC. Based on the CDR3 plus reference TRBV5-1 and TRBJ2-1, the full variable domain is KAGVTQTPRYLIKTRGQQVTLSCSPISGHRSVSWYQQTPGQGLQFLFEYFSETQRNKGNFPGRFSGRQFSNSRSEMNVSTLELGDSALYLCASSLALTDYYNEQFFGPGTRLTVL.

This chain links TRBV5-1 with TRBJ2-5; maybe TRBD2 (6 bases). CDR3 size: 14 residues. Germline lookup yields CDR1 SGHRS and CDR2 YFSETQ. V lost 1 base, J lost 5 bases, and 12 bases lay in between. CDR3 nucleotides: TGCGCCAGCAGCTTGTGGTCCGGAGGGGAGACCCAGTACTTC. Amino acids: CASSLWSGGETQYF. Full variable domain (rest looked up from reference TRBV5-1 and TRBJ2-5): KAGVTQTPRYLIKTRGQQVTLSCSPISGHRSVSWYQQTPGQGLQFLFEYFSETQRNKGNFPGRFSGRQFSNSRSEMNVSTLELGDSALYLCASSLWSGGETQYFGPGTRLLVL.

This chain links TRBV4-3 with TRBJ2-7; D not resolved. The V and J ends lost 4 bases and 2 bases respectively, with 12 bases between them. Germline V lookup: CDR1 LGHNA, CDR2 YSLEER. There are 14 residues in the CDR3. The CDR3 bases are TGCGCCAGCAGCCCATGGTCCGGAACCTACGAGCAGTACTTC. Its protein is CASSPWSGTYEQYF.

With respect to this clonotype: The junction differs from germline at one of its ends, possibly a read error. This rearrangement joins TRBV9 to TRBJ2-1; D uncertain. The CDR3 spans 15 residues. In germline, CDR1 is SGDLS, CDR2 YYNGEE. CDR3 sequence (DNA): TGTGCCGGCAGCGCTCGGACGCCCCTTTACAATGAGCAGTTCTTC. This codes for CAGSARTPLYNEQFF.

In its sample, this clonotype was seen a few times. V usage is TRBV20-1 and J usage is TRBJ2-7; tentative D call: TRBD1 (6 bases). Trimming stripped 3 bases from V and 2 bases from J, with 14 bases between. Germline CDR1 and CDR2: DFQATT and SNEGSKA (reference sequence). The CDR3 extends over 14 amino acids. DNA for the CDR3: TGCAGTGCTAGGCGAGACAGGCCCCCCTACGAGCAGTACTTC. It specifies CSARRDRPPYEQYF.

The chain combines TRBV6-4 with TRBJ1-2, with 11 bases that match TRBD1. CDR1 and CDR2 from the germline V gene are MRHNA and SNTAGT. Losses at the gene ends were 0 bases for V and 5 bases for J; bases not matched to a gene: 2. The CDR3 spans 15 residues. CDR3 bases: TGTGCCAGCAGTGACTCGGGACAGGGGGTGTATGGCTACACCTTC. It yields the protein CASSDSGQGVYGYTF.